This T cell receptor beta chain originates from a study of blood T cell repertoires in COVID-19. On the study more broadly: T cells, B-cell-depleted T cells, or PBMCs supplied cDNA or gDNA.

Produced via immunoSEQ multiplex PCR; TCRdb's table is partial and in-frame only. The sample carries a few hundred thousand clones, about 80% recorded once. Each participant's cohort was designated according to participant-reported clinical history. To note about this clone: In the same sample, other DNA sequences code for this CDR3.

The V gene's germline CDR1 is KGHSH and CDR2 LQKENI. Trimming removed 2 bases from V and 7 bases from J, with 9 bases in between. This CDR3 is built from 13 residues. Source material: PBMCs or T cells enriched from blood (not recorded which). The TCR comes from a man in his forties or fifties who had recovered from COVID-19. The J gene is TRBJ1-5, the V gene TRBV18; D may be TRBD1 (6 bases). CDR3 nucleotides: TGTGCCAGCTCACCAACAGGGAACCAGCCCCAGCATTTT. It yields the protein CASSPTGNQPQHF.